These 26 T cell receptor beta chains originate from one sample sequenced in a study of blood T cell repertoires in COVID-19. Only in-frame clones appear in the TCRdb table, and some are missing; sequencing was by immunoSEQ multiplex PCR. The table lists roughly 380,000 clones, roughly 87% of them singletons. The sample comprised peripheral blood. These receptor sequences come from an older woman with COVID-19, enrolled during active disease.

This clone was counted a single time. V gene TRBV19 combines with J gene TRBJ1-2, with D unclear. Trimming pared 5 bases from V and 2 bases from J, leaving 12 bases between. CDR3 length equals 14 residues. CDR1 LNHDA and CDR2 SQIVND come from the germline V gene (reference sequence). CDR3 bases: TGTGCCAGTAGTTCGGGAGGAGGGAACTATGGCTACACCTTC. It encodes CASSSGGGNYGYTF. Full variable domain (remainder filled in from reference TRBV19 and TRBJ1-2): DGGITQSPKYLFRKEGQNVTLSCEQNLNHDAMYWYRQDPGQGLRLIYYSQIVNDFQKGDIAEGYSVSREKKESFPLTVTSAQKNPTAFYLCASSSGGGNYGYTFGSGTRLTVV.

J is TRBJ1-1 and V is TRBV7-9, with D perhaps TRBD1 (5 bases). Germline V lookup: CDR1 SEHNR, CDR2 FQNEAQ (reference sequence). V was cut by 6 bases and J by 2 bases, with 16 bases left in between. The CDR3 extends over 15 amino acids. The CDR3 DNA is TGTGCCAGCAGTTGGGTAGGGGCCGAAAACACTGAAGCTTTCTTT. Its protein product is CASSWVGAENTEAFF.

V gene TRBV5-1 combines with J gene TRBJ2-7, with a possible D match to TRBD1 (5 bases). Germline lookup yields CDR1 SGHRS and CDR2 YFSETQ. V was shortened by 0 bases and J by 5 bases, with 9 bases between the two germline ends. This CDR3 has 13 residues. CDR3 in amino acids: CASSLGRVDEQYF. The DNA of the CDR3 is TGCGCCAGCAGCTTGGGCAGGGTGGACGAGCAGTACTTC.

The CDR3 here is CATMTSGYNEQFF. The CDR3 DNA sequence: TGCGCCACCATGACTAGCGGATACAATGAGCAGTTCTTC. The chain employs TRBV10-2 and TRBJ2-1; 9 positions agree with TRBD2. Germline loops: CDR1 WSHSY, CDR2 SAAADI. Trimming took 10 bases from V and 4 from J; bases not matched to a gene: 5. CDR3 length equals 13 residues.

The chain has TRBV18 and TRBJ2-7; TRBD2 matches 13 bases. Germline CDR1 is KGHSH and CDR2 is LQKENI. V shed 3 bases and J 2 bases; nucleotides not matched to a gene: 1. The CDR3 has 15 residues. The CDR3 here is CASSPGTSGAYEQYF. The CDR3 DNA is TGTGCCAGCTCACCCGGGACTAGCGGGGCCTACGAGCAGTACTTC.

This clone was counted between two and nine times. V usage is TRBV7-3 and J usage is TRBJ2-5, with 7 bases identical to TRBD1. Losses at the gene ends were 5 bases for V and 2 bases for J; bases not matched to a gene: 2. Germline V gene data show CDR1 as SGHTA and CDR2 as FQGTGA. This CDR3 is built from 13 residues. CDR3 nucleotide sequence: TGTGCCAGCAGCGAACAGGGGCAAGAGACCCAGTACTTC. This gives the protein CASSEQGQETQYF.

This clone was detected only once. The chain uses TRBV19 and TRBJ1-5, with D tentatively TRBD1 (5 bases). V lost 3 bases, J lost 5 bases, and 20 bases lay in between. The CDR3 totals 17 residues. Germline CDR1 reads LNHDA; CDR2 reads SQIVND (reference sequence). As DNA, the CDR3 is TGTGCCAGTAGTATGACCCGGGCCCCGGAGGGGCATCAGCCCCAGCATTTT. Protein sequence: CASSMTRAPEGHQPQHF.

The chain uses TRBV30 and TRBJ1-2; TRBD1 is a possible D gene (5 bases). V was shortened by 6 bases and J by 4 bases, with 12 bases between the two germline ends. CDR1 GTSNPN and CDR2 SVGIG come from the germline V gene (reference sequence). This CDR3 has 12 residues. The CDR3 nucleotides are TGTGCCTGCGTACGTGGGGCCTATGGCTACACCTTC. Its translation is CACVRGAYGYTF.

The J gene is TRBJ1-6, the V gene TRBV19, with D unresolved. Per germline, CDR1 LNHDA and CDR2 SQIVND (reference sequence). The CDR3 loop spans 13 amino acids. Trimming left V 7 bases short and J 4 bases short, with 8 bases between. This CDR3 is CASTAAYNSPLHF. For the CDR3, the DNA is TGTGCCAGTACGGCGGCATATAATTCACCCCTCCACTTT.

The rearrangement uses TRBV2 and TRBJ2-5, with 9 bases that match TRBD2. The V and J ends lost 5 bases and 5 bases, in that order; junction bases with no gene match: 6. Germline CDR1 is SNHLY and CDR2 is FYNNEI. CDR3 size: 14 residues. CDR3: CASSFWTSEETQYF. CDR3 DNA sequence: TGTGCCAGCAGTTTCTGGACTAGCGAGGAGACCCAGTACTTC.

This clone was observed once. The chain combines TRBV28 with TRBJ1-2; 9 bases align to TRBD1. Per the germline V gene, CDR1 is MDHEN and CDR2 is SYDVKM. The CDR3 is 15 residues long. V lost 5 bases to trimming and J lost 0 bases; unmatched junction nucleotides: 4. Written as DNA, the CDR3 is TGTGCCAGCAGTGGGGGGACAGGGCCTAACTATGGCTACACCTTC. Translation gives CASSGGTGPNYGYTF.

The gene calls are TRBV5-1 and TRBJ1-2, with TRBD1 matching 8 bases. Germline assignment: CDR1 SGHRS and CDR2 YFSETQ. Losses at the gene ends were 2 bases for V and 8 bases for J; bases not matched to a gene: 5. The length of the CDR3 is 13 residues. The CDR3 DNA follows: TGCGCCAGCAGCTTTGGACAGGGCTACGGCTACACCTTC. Amino acids: CASSFGQGYGYTF.

The chain recombines TRBV2 with TRBJ2-1; 11 nucleotides line up with TRBD2. In germline, CDR1 is SNHLY, CDR2 FYNNEI. The CDR3 has 16 amino acids. With 4 bases clipped from V and 10 bases from J, the junction kept 12 bases outside the gene matches. CDR3 residues: CASSAPGTSGGLEQFF. The CDR3 DNA reads TGTGCCAGCAGTGCCCCCGGGACTAGCGGAGGGCTGGAGCAGTTCTTC.

Concerning this clone: One junction end does not reproduce the germline sequence, and a read error may be involved. The rearrangement joins TRBV5-1 to TRBJ2-1; TRBD2 aligns across 8 bases. The CDR3 runs 17 residues. Germline V lookup: CDR1 SGHRS, CDR2 YFSETQ. Written as DNA, the CDR3 is TGCGCCAGCAGCCCCTCCCGGGGCGGGGGGACCCCCAATGGGCAGTTCTTC. Residues: CASSPSRGGGTPNGQFF.

V and J are TRBV28 and TRBJ1-2, with a tentative D call TRBD1 (6 bases). This CDR3 is 15 amino acids long. Germline V lookup: CDR1 MDHEN, CDR2 SYDVKM. V lost 2 bases and J 4 bases, leaving 14 bases between the germline ends. CDR3 sequence (DNA): TGTGCCAGCAGTTTACGTGGCAGGGGCCTCTATGGCTACACCTTC. It is translated as CASSLRGRGLYGYTF.

CDR3: CASITRGGAEKLFF. The CDR3 region has the DNA TGTGCCAGCATCACACGGGGGGGTGCTGAAAAACTGTTTTTT. The rearrangement uses TRBV28 and TRBJ1-4, with D possibly TRBD1 on 5 matching bases. Trimming shortened V by 7 bases and J by 7 bases, and 16 bases separated the two germline ends. The CDR3 contains 14 residues. Germline values: CDR1 MDHEN, CDR2 SYDVKM.

This chain uses TRBV6-5 with TRBJ1-2, with TRBD1 matching 9 bases. Germline lookup yields CDR1 MNHEY and CDR2 SVGAGI. CDR3 length: 15 residues. The V segment lost 6 bases and the J segment 2 bases; nucleotides outside the gene matches: 7. As DNA, the CDR3 is TGTGCCAGCAGGGGGGGCGGGACAGGGAACTATGGCTACACCTTC. This sequence encodes CASRGGGTGNYGYTF.

This clone appeared a single time. The chain has TRBV12-3 or TRBV12-4 and TRBJ1-1; D is uncertain. The CDR3 consists of 12 residues. V gave up 7 bases and J gave up 5 bases, with 11 bases separating them. The CDR3, as DNA: TGTGCCAGCATCTTAAGAGGGACTGAAGCTTTCTTT. This codes for CASILRGTEAFF.

This sequence joins TRBV5-4 and TRBJ1-4; possible D gene TRBD1, 5 bases. From germline, CDR1 is SGHNT and CDR2 YYREEE (reference sequence). V was shortened by 1 base and J by 2 bases, with 15 bases between the two germline ends. CDR3 size: 17 residues. The CDR3 spells CASSLQYGGPTNEKLFF. CDR3 DNA sequence: TGTGCCAGCAGCTTGCAGTACGGGGGACCTACTAATGAAAAACTGTTTTTT.

The gene calls are TRBV5-1 and TRBJ1-2; TRBD1 might be the D (6 bases). Germline V gene lookup returns CDR1 SGHRS and CDR2 YFSETQ. Trimming took off 4 bases at V and 2 bases at J, with 9 bases between the two ends. This CDR3 spans 13 amino acids. The CDR3 DNA follows: TGCGCCAGCAGCAAGGACAGAAACTATGGCTACACCTTC. It translates to CASSKDRNYGYTF.

This rearrangement joins TRBV7-8 to TRBJ2-7; 12 bases fit TRBD1. There are 15 residues in the CDR3. Germline CDR1 is SGHVS and CDR2 is FQNEAQ. V dropped 3 bases and J dropped 9; count of bases not matched to a gene: 9. The chain's CDR3 is CASSLPGQGAMGQYF. DNA of the CDR3: TGTGCCAGCAGCTTGCCGGGACAGGGGGCTATGGGGCAGTACTTC.

The rearrangement links TRBV18 to TRBJ1-1; 10 bases are a match to TRBD1. The V segment lost 3 bases and the J segment 8 bases; nucleotides outside the gene matches: 6. The CDR3 runs to 14 residues. Germline V gene sequence: CDR1 KGHSH, CDR2 LQKENI. The CDR3 loop reads CASSPDRGPGEAFF. CDR3 nucleotides: TGTGCCAGCTCACCCGACAGGGGGCCAGGGGAAGCTTTCTTT. The full variable domain, with the rest looked up from reference TRBV18 and TRBJ1-1, is NAGVMQNPRHLVRRRGQEARLRCSPMKGHSHVYWYRQLPEEGLKFMVYLQKENIIDESGMPKERFSAEFPKEGPSILRIQQVVRGDSAAYFCASSPDRGPGEAFFGQGTRLTVV.

The gene calls are TRBV6-4 and TRBJ2-3, with D perhaps TRBD1 (6 bases). V was clipped by 3 bases and J by 0 bases, with 7 bases between them. Germline V gene data show CDR1 as MRHNA and CDR2 as SNTAGT. There are 14 residues in the CDR3. CDR3: CASSEGGSTDTQYF. In DNA, the CDR3 is TGTGCCAGCAGTGAAGGGGGTAGCACAGATACGCAGTATTTT.

The chain combines TRBV28 with TRBJ1-2, with 9 bases matching TRBD1. Trimming took 8 bases from V and 5 from J; bases not matched to a gene: 6. The CDR3 has 13 residues. The germline V gene encodes CDR1 MDHEN and CDR2 SYDVKM. Here the CDR3 reads CASQPDRGYGYTF. The CDR3 DNA is TGTGCCAGCCAACCGGACAGGGGATATGGCTACACCTTC.

In DNA form, the CDR3 reads TGTGCCATCAAGGACAGGGCTTATAATTCACCCCTCCACTTT. It yields the protein CAIKDRAYNSPLHF. This chain uses TRBV10-3 with TRBJ1-6; 8 positions agree with TRBD1. The germline gives CDR1 ENHRY, CDR2 SYGVKD. V dropped 7 bases and J dropped 4; count of bases not matched to a gene: 3. The CDR3 runs 14 residues.

The J gene is TRBJ1-2, the V gene TRBV7-9; TRBD1 matches at 10 bases. This CDR3 has 16 amino acids. V lost 8 bases, J lost 7 bases, and 16 bases stayed unmatched. Germline V gene lookup returns CDR1 SEHNR and CDR2 FQNEAQ (reference sequence). CDR3 sequence (DNA): TGTGCCAGCCGAAACATGGACAGGGGGAATATTCGTGGCTACACCTTC. Amino acids: CASRNMDRGNIRGYTF.